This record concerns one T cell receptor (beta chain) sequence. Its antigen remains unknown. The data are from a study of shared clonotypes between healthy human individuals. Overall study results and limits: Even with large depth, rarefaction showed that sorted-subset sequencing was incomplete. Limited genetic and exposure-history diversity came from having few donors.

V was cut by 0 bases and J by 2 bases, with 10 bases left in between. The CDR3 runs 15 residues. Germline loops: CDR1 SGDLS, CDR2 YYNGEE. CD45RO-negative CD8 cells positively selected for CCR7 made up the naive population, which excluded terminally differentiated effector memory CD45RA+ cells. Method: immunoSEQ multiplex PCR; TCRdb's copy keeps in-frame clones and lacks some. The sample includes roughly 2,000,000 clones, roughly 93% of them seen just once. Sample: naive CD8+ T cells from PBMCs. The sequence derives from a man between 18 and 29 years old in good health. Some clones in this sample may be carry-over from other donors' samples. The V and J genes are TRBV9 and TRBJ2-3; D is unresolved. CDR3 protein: CASSVGIGPTDTQYF. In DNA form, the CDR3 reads TGTGCCAGCAGCGTAGGGATCGGCCCCACAGATACGCAGTATTTT.